One sample yielded the 12 T cell receptor beta chains listed below, sequenced in a study of blood T cell repertoires in COVID-19. The data were produced by immunoSEQ multiplex PCR, yet TCRdb's version contains in-frame clones alone and is incomplete. Counted here are approximately 240,000 clones, roughly 84% occurring once; the ten biggest clones make up about 2.1%. Sample: peripheral blood. The receptors originated from a woman aged 40-49 years who had recovered from COVID-19.

This chain links TRBV4-2 with TRBJ2-2; 9 bases are a match to TRBD2. Losses at the gene ends were 1 base for V and 6 bases for J; bases not matched to a gene: 3. The CDR3 length is 15 residues. Germline CDR1 and CDR2: LGHNA and YNFKEQ. The DNA of the CDR3 is TGTGCCAGCAGCCAAGTAGGACTAGCGCCCGGGGAGCTGTTTTTT. It specifies CASSQVGLAPGELFF.

J is TRBJ1-2 and V is TRBV6-5; 8 bases map to TRBD1. The CDR3 contains 15 residues. Germline V CDR1 and CDR2: MNHEY, SVGAGI. Losses at the gene ends were 5 bases for V and 4 bases for J; bases not matched to a gene: 9. The CDR3: CASSQQGGPIYGYTF. The CDR3 coding sequence is TGTGCCAGCAGTCAACAGGGGGGACCTATCTATGGCTACACCTTC.

This rearrangement joins TRBV4-1 to TRBJ2-1, with 10 positions matching TRBD2. The CDR3 runs 20 residues. The trim removed 3 bases at V and 10 bases at J, leaving 24 bases unmatched. Germline-derived CDR1 and CDR2 are MGHRA and YSYEKL. The CDR3 DNA reads TGCGCCAGCAGCCAGGACAGCGGGACATTGGCAGCGGGAGGGCCAAAGGAGCAGTTCTTC. Translating it yields CASSQDSGTLAAGGPKEQFF.

V is TRBV11-2 and J is TRBJ1-4; no reliable D call. From germline, CDR1 is SGHAT and CDR2 FQNNGV. Trimming removed 6 bases at V and 4 bases at J, with 15 bases between. The CDR3 is 15 amino acids. The CDR3 bases are TGTGCCAGCAGTCCGAGACTGACTATTAATGAAAAACTGTTTTTT. Its translation: CASSPRLTINEKLFF.

The chain couples TRBV6-5 to TRBJ2-7; 9 bases fit TRBD1. CDR1 and CDR2 from the germline V gene are MNHEY and SVGAGI. CDR3 length: 14 residues. V lost 5 bases and J lost 4; bases outside the gene matches: 6. DNA for the CDR3: TGTGCCAGCAGTAATACAGGGGGCTTTTACGAGCAGTACTTC. Residues: CASSNTGGFYEQYF.

V usage is TRBV10-3 and J usage is TRBJ1-4, with 10 nucleotides matching TRBD1. The CDR3 length is 16 residues. Germline V lookup: CDR1 ENHRY, CDR2 SYGVKD. V dropped 0 bases and J dropped 8; count of bases not matched to a gene: 6. Here the CDR3 DNA reads TGTGCCATCAGTGAGTCGAAGGGGACAGGGGCCGAAAAACTGTTTTTT. Protein: CAISESKGTGAEKLFF.

The chain employs TRBV12-3 or TRBV12-4 and TRBJ1-6; D unresolved. The CDR3 has 13 amino acids. V was pared by 4 bases and J by 6 bases, with 7 bases between. The CDR3 DNA sequence: TGTGCCAGCAGTTCTCTCGGTAATTCACCCCTCCACTTT. Protein: CASSSLGNSPLHF.

About this clone itself: At the DNA level, this CDR3 is encoded by other sequences in the same sample as well. The chain recombines TRBV18 with TRBJ2-3; D call uncertain. Germline CDR1 reads KGHSH; CDR2 reads LQKENI. V lost 3 bases and J lost 3, with 7 bases in between. The CDR3 consists of 13 residues. The CDR3 spells CASSPLLTDTQYF. CDR3 DNA: TGTGCCAGCTCACCCCTTCTAACAGATACGCAGTATTTT.

The chain combines TRBV7-2 with TRBJ2-3, with TRBD2 matching over 13 bases. From germline, CDR1 is SGHTA and CDR2 FQGNSA. CDR3 size: 16 residues. The junction had 1 base not matched to a gene; V was cut back by 3 bases and J by 1 base. CDR3 bases: TGTGCCAGCAGCTTCGGACTAGCGGGAGGCACAGATACGCAGTATTTT. The encoded protein is CASSFGLAGGTDTQYF.

Many counts were recorded for this clone. The chain employs TRBV9 and TRBJ1-4; the D gene is possibly TRBD1 (5 bases). V lost 6 bases, J lost 2 bases, and 11 bases lay in between. CDR3 length: 14 residues. The germline V gene has CDR1 SGDLS and CDR2 YYNGEE. The CDR3 loop reads CASTPGQTNEKLFF. In DNA form, the CDR3 reads TGTGCCAGCACCCCAGGGCAGACTAATGAAAAACTGTTTTTT.

The chain joins TRBV11-3 to TRBJ1-2; tentatively, D is TRBD1 (5 bases). The CDR3 has 15 residues. Germline V gene data show CDR1 as SGHNT and CDR2 as YENEEA. Trimming left V 5 bases short and J 7 bases short, with 20 bases between. The CDR3 bases are TGTGCCAGCAGCCCTTGGTTCGGGGGAAAAATTGGCTACACCTTC. Its protein is CASSPWFGGKIGYTF.

This clone has just one count. CDR3 amino acids: CASSEESYFNQPQHF. CDR3 nucleotide sequence: TGTGCCAGCAGTGAAGAGTCCTACTTCAATCAGCCCCAGCATTTT. J is TRBJ1-5 and V is TRBV2; D not resolved. Germline lookup yields CDR1 SNHLY and CDR2 FYNNEI. The CDR3 covers 15 residues. The V end lost 1 base, the J end lost 3 bases, and 10 bases lay between the germline ends.